The 31 T cell receptor beta chains listed next were all sequenced from one sample in a study of blood T cell repertoires in COVID-19. Profiling relied on immunoSEQ multiplex PCR, and the TCRdb table lists in-frame clones only, not all of them. The profile shows about 100,000 clones, 80% to 90% of them singletons. The source material was peripheral blood. All receptors derive from a human donor in a cohort sampled during active COVID-19.

This chain links TRBV28 with TRBJ2-7, with TRBD1 matching over 11 bases. J lost 2 bases, V lost 10 bases, and 16 bases had no gene match. CDR1 and CDR2 (germline): MDHEN, SYDVKM. The CDR3 is 17 residues long. CDR3 in amino acids: CATFQDRGPPPAYEQYF. The CDR3 DNA follows: TGTGCCACCTTCCAGGACAGGGGGCCTCCGCCTGCCTACGAGCAGTACTTC.

This chain joins TRBV4-2 and TRBJ2-7; 13 bases fit TRBD2. Germline CDR1 and CDR2: LGHNA and YNFKEQ. J gave up 2 bases and V 1 base, and 2 bases lay outside the gene matches. The CDR3 spans 16 residues. CDR3 loop: CASSQGLAGGTYEQYF. CDR3 nucleotides: TGTGCCAGCAGCCAAGGACTAGCGGGAGGAACCTACGAGCAGTACTTC.

The rearrangement joins TRBV28 to TRBJ2-1; possibly TRBD1 for D (5 bases). V was clipped by 5 bases and J by 9 bases, with 20 bases between them. The CDR3 totals 15 residues. The germline gives CDR1 MDHEN, CDR2 SYDVKM. CDR3 nucleotides: TGTGCCAGCAGTCCAGTGGTAGGGGTTTTTATTGAGCAGTTCTTC. This sequence encodes CASSPVVGVFIEQFF.

The chain combines TRBV27 with TRBJ2-7; D not resolved. Between the trimmed V and J ends, which lost 5 bases and 0 bases, there was a span of 26 bases. The CDR3 has 19 amino acids. From germline, CDR1 is MNHEY and CDR2 SMNVEV (reference sequence). CDR3 bases: TGTGCCAGCAGTATCGACATGGCGTCGACACTCGCCGGCTCCTACGAGCAGTACTTC. It yields the protein CASSIDMASTLAGSYEQYF.

This clone was observed a handful of times. The chain uses TRBV7-2 and TRBJ1-3; perhaps TRBD1 as D (5 bases). The CDR3 consists of 15 residues. Looked up from germline, CDR1 is SGHTA and CDR2 is FQGNSA. Trimming shortened V by 1 base and J by 0 bases, and 7 bases separated the two germline ends. The CDR3 region is CASSLGQSSGNTIYF. The DNA for the CDR3 is TGTGCCAGCAGCTTAGGACAGTCCTCTGGAAACACCATATATTTT. The variable domain in full, with the rest retrieved from reference TRBV7-2 and TRBJ1-3, is GAGVSQSPSNKVTEKGKDVELRCDPISGHTALYWYRQSLGQGLEFLIYFQGNSAPDKSGLPSDRFSAERTGGSVSTLTIQRTQQEDSAVYLCASSLGQSSGNTIYFGEGSWLTVV.

The J gene is TRBJ2-2, the V gene TRBV6-5; perhaps TRBD1 as D (6 bases). CDR3 length: 13 amino acids. The germline gives CDR1 MNHEY, CDR2 SVGAGI. The ends were cut back, 7 bases at V and 0 bases at J, with 6 bases in the middle. This CDR3 is CASTGANTGELFF. In nucleotides, the CDR3 is TGTGCCAGCACAGGGGCGAACACCGGGGAGCTGTTTTTT.

The chain is built from TRBV28 and TRBJ2-1, with a tentative D call TRBD1 (5 bases). CDR1 MDHEN and CDR2 SYDVKM come from the germline V gene. The V and J ends lost 4 bases and 4 bases respectively, with 8 bases between them. CDR3 length: 13 amino acids. The CDR3 protein is CASSYDSYNEQFF. The CDR3 DNA sequence: TGTGCCAGCAGTTACGACAGTTACAATGAGCAGTTCTTC. The whole variable domain, remainder taken from reference TRBV28 and TRBJ2-1, is DVKVTQSSRYLVKRTGEKVFLECVQDMDHENMFWYRQDPGLGLRLIYFSYDVKMKEKGDIPEGYSVSREKKERFSLILESASTNQTSMYLCASSYDSYNEQFFGPGTRLTVL.

The chain carries TRBV5-1 and TRBJ1-1, with unresolved D. V shed 2 bases and J shed 3 bases, with 5 bases lying between them. Germline V gene data show CDR1 as SGHRS and CDR2 as YFSETQ. The CDR3 consists of 12 residues. DNA of the CDR3: TGCGCCAGCAGCTTCGGGGACACTGAAGCTTTCTTT. The encoded protein is CASSFGDTEAFF.

V and J are TRBV4-2 and TRBJ1-5, with D perhaps TRBD1 (5 bases). Germline values: CDR1 LGHNA, CDR2 YNFKEQ. The CDR3 is 14 residues long. Trimming shortened V by 0 bases and J by 11 bases, and 14 bases separated the two germline ends. In DNA form, the CDR3 reads TGTGCCAGCAGCCAAGACCCAGGGCAAGAGACCCAGCATTTT. It translates to CASSQDPGQETQHF.

The J gene is TRBJ2-1, the V gene TRBV5-1, with a possible D match to TRBD1 (5 bases). CDR3 size: 15 residues. Germline V gene data show CDR1 as SGHRS and CDR2 as YFSETQ. V was pared by 0 bases and J by 5 bases, with 12 bases between. This chain's CDR3 is CASSLARQIDNEQFF. CDR3 bases: TGCGCCAGCAGCTTGGCCCGACAGATTGACAATGAGCAGTTCTTC.

This clone was picked up one time. The rearrangement uses TRBV11-1 and TRBJ1-6, with a tentative D call TRBD1 (5 bases). The CDR3 has 15 amino acids. With 4 bases removed from V and 8 bases from J, the gap between germline ends came to 15 bases. CDR1 and CDR2 from the germline V gene are SGHAT and FQDESV (reference sequence). CDR3 in amino acids: CASSSPAGIHSPLHF. CDR3 bases: TGTGCCAGCAGCTCCCCGGCAGGGATTCATTCACCCCTCCACTTT. Full variable domain (missing parts from reference TRBV11-1 and TRBJ1-6): EAEVAQSPRYKITEKSQAVAFWCDPISGHATLYWYRQILGQGPELLVQFQDESVVDDSQLPKDRFSAERLKGVDSTLKIQPAELGDSAMYLCASSSPAGIHSPLHFGNGTRLTVT.

This clone showed up just once. J is TRBJ2-3 and V is TRBV6-1; tentative D call: TRBD1 (6 bases). Germline CDR1 and CDR2: MNHNS and SASEGT. V was pared by 2 bases and J by 7 bases, with 13 bases between. This CDR3 region has 14 residues. The CDR3 is CASSERGQGNTQYF. In nucleotides, the CDR3 is TGTGCCAGCAGTGAACGGGGTCAGGGGAATACGCAGTATTTT.

J is TRBJ2-2 and V is TRBV28, with TRBD2 identical over 14 bases. Germline V gene sequence: CDR1 MDHEN, CDR2 SYDVKM. After removal of 8 bases from V and 6 bases from J, the junction contained 2 bases not matched to a gene. The CDR3 is made up of 14 amino acids. CDR3 in amino acids: CASGTSGSPGELFF. DNA of the CDR3: TGTGCCAGCGGGACTAGCGGGAGCCCCGGGGAGCTGTTTTTT.

In this sample, this clone turned up a few times. V is TRBV7-9 and J is TRBJ2-7, with TRBD2 as a possible D gene (6 bases). CDR1 and CDR2 from the germline V gene are SEHNR and FQNEAQ (reference sequence). Trimming removed 0 bases at V and 1 base at J, with 10 bases between. The CDR3 totals 15 residues. In nucleotides, the CDR3 is TGTGCCAGCAGCTTAGCCCGACTAGGGTCCTACGAGCAGTACTTC. This translates into CASSLARLGSYEQYF. Variable domain in full (rest from reference TRBV7-9 and TRBJ2-7): DTGVSQNPRHKITKRGQNVTFRCDPISEHNRLYWYRQTLGQGPEFLTYFQNEAQLEKSRLLSDRFSAERPKGSFSTLEIQRTEQGDSAMYLCASSLARLGSYEQYFGPGTRLTVT.

The chain has TRBV14 and TRBJ2-2; weak D call: TRBD1 (6 bases). Trimming removed 4 bases at V and 4 bases at J, with 13 bases between. In germline, CDR1 is SGHDN, CDR2 FVKESK. The CDR3 sequence is 15 residues long. CDR3 amino acids: CASSPNRDTTGELFF. Here the CDR3 DNA reads TGTGCCAGCAGCCCCAACAGGGATACCACCGGGGAGCTGTTTTTT.

The V call is TRBV27, the J call TRBJ1-2; 7 positions match TRBD1. Germline CDR1 and CDR2: MNHEY and SMNVEV (reference sequence). The length of the CDR3 is 14 residues. The V gene end was trimmed by 3 bases and the J gene end by 2 bases; junction bases not matched to a gene: 3. The CDR3 here is CASSFGTANYGYTF. DNA for the CDR3: TGTGCCAGCAGTTTCGGGACAGCAAACTATGGCTACACCTTC.

The rearrangement joins TRBV4-3 to TRBJ1-1; 7 nucleotides match TRBD1. This CDR3 contains 15 residues. Trimming cost V 4 bases and J 4 bases; bases outside gene matches: 9. CDR1 LGHNA and CDR2 YSLEER come from the germline V gene. The CDR3 loop is CASSRQSGGGTEAFF. DNA for the CDR3: TGCGCCAGCAGCCGCCAATCAGGGGGAGGCACTGAAGCTTTCTTT.

The chain joins TRBV10-2 to TRBJ2-2; a weak D match, TRBD1 (5 bases). Germline V lookup: CDR1 WSHSY, CDR2 SAAADI. The CDR3 extends over 13 amino acids. V was shortened by 3 bases and J by 5 bases, with 7 bases between the two germline ends. CDR3: CASSERGTGELFF. In DNA, the CDR3 is TGCGCCAGCAGTGAAAGGGGTACCGGGGAGCTGTTTTTT.

The chain recombines TRBV19 with TRBJ2-6; D unclear. Trimming removed 5 bases at V and 4 bases at J, with 9 bases between. Germline loops: CDR1 LNHDA, CDR2 SQIVND (reference sequence). The CDR3 loop spans 14 amino acids. The CDR3 loop is CASSPGLGANVLTF. DNA for the CDR3: TGTGCCAGTAGTCCCGGTTTAGGGGCCAACGTCCTGACTTTC.

The genes are TRBV6-5 and TRBJ1-2; D remains unclear. Trimming took 0 bases from V and 6 from J, leaving 11 bases between them. The CDR3 is made up of 14 amino acids. Germline CDR1 reads MNHEY; CDR2 reads SVGAGI. The CDR3 reads CASSYSTFDNGYTF. The CDR3 DNA sequence: TGTGCCAGCAGTTACTCGACTTTTGATAATGGCTACACCTTC.

The chain carries TRBV10-3 and TRBJ1-1; 7 nucleotides align to TRBD1. CDR1 ENHRY and CDR2 SYGVKD come from the germline V gene. The CDR3 extends over 15 amino acids. Trimming cost V 5 bases and J 1 base; bases outside gene matches: 7. CDR3 DNA sequence: TGTGCCATCAGTCCTGCCGGGACAGCGAACACTGAAGCTTTCTTT. Translated, it gives CAISPAGTANTEAFF.

V and J are TRBV9 and TRBJ1-3; no reliable D call. Germline V gives CDR1 SGDLS, CDR2 YYNGEE. This CDR3 contains 15 residues. Trimming cost V 0 bases and J 5 bases, with 12 bases left between them. CDR3 residues: CASSVDSTERNTIYF. Written as DNA, the CDR3 is TGTGCCAGCAGCGTAGACAGCACAGAGAGAAACACCATATATTTT.

This chain links TRBV11-1 with TRBJ1-2; D call uncertain. The V gene's germline CDR1 is SGHAT and CDR2 FQDESV (reference sequence). CDR3 length equals 13 residues. V was trimmed by 5 bases and J by 8 bases, leaving 15 bases between them. The CDR3: CASSRDGGRGYTF. The CDR3 DNA follows: TGTGCCAGCAGCAGAGACGGAGGGAGAGGCTACACCTTC.

This rearrangement joins TRBV28 to TRBJ1-4; D not resolved. V gave up 6 bases and J gave up 4 bases, with 15 bases separating them. Germline V gene data show CDR1 as MDHEN and CDR2 as SYDVKM. CDR3 length: 15 amino acids. CDR3 in DNA: TGTGCCAGCAGAATGCTGACGGGTTTTAATGAAAAACTGTTTTTT. Protein product: CASRMLTGFNEKLFF. Looking up the rest from reference TRBV28 and TRBJ1-4 gives the full variable domain: DVKVTQSSRYLVKRTGEKVFLECVQDMDHENMFWYRQDPGLGLRLIYFSYDVKMKEKGDIPEGYSVSREKKERFSLILESASTNQTSMYLCASRMLTGFNEKLFFGSGTQLSVL.

This chain links TRBV30 with TRBJ1-6; D is unresolved. The V and J ends lost 3 bases and 7 bases respectively, with 13 bases between them. The CDR3 is 14 amino acids. CDR1 is GTSNPN and CDR2 is SVGIG in the germline V gene (reference sequence). The CDR3 sequence is CAWSGTEGNSPLHF. Here the CDR3 DNA reads TGTGCCTGGAGCGGCACAGAGGGAAATTCACCCCTCCACTTT.

The chain joins TRBV18 to TRBJ2-7, with D perhaps matching TRBD1 (5 bases). This CDR3 comprises 14 residues. V gave up 6 bases and J gave up 2 bases, with 14 bases separating them. Germline V gene data show CDR1 as KGHSH and CDR2 as LQKENI. This CDR3 is CASSFLEGAYEQYF. CDR3 in DNA: TGTGCCAGCTCTTTTCTGGAAGGGGCCTACGAGCAGTACTTC.

The V gene is TRBV15, the J gene TRBJ2-7; 9 nucleotides line up with TRBD2. J was trimmed by 7 bases and V by 5 bases; bases with no gene match: 12. Looked up from germline, CDR1 is LNHNV and CDR2 is YYDKDF (reference sequence). The CDR3 covers 15 residues. The CDR3 reads CATSRTSDPTTEQYF. The DNA of the CDR3 is TGTGCCACCAGCCGGACTAGCGACCCCACGACAGAGCAGTACTTC.

This chain uses TRBV30 with TRBJ2-2, with D perhaps matching TRBD2 (5 bases). The ends were cut back, 3 bases at V and 7 bases at J, with 12 bases in the middle. There are 13 residues in the CDR3. Germline CDR1 is GTSNPN and CDR2 is SVGIG (reference sequence). This CDR3 reads CAWSGIGNGELFF. The CDR3 region has the DNA TGTGCCTGGAGCGGGATCGGGAACGGGGAGCTGTTTTTT.

This chain joins TRBV2 and TRBJ2-7, with 7 nucleotides matching TRBD1. Germline lookup yields CDR1 SNHLY and CDR2 FYNNEI. The CDR3 runs 12 residues. V was clipped by 6 bases and J by 5 bases; unmatched bases: 4. The CDR3 here is CASSYGTDEQYF. CDR3 nucleotide sequence: TGTGCCAGCAGCTATGGGACAGACGAGCAGTACTTC.

With regard to this clone: Other nucleotide sequences from this sample produce the same CDR3. This rearrangement joins TRBV5-1 to TRBJ2-1; maybe TRBD2 (5 bases). Germline values: CDR1 SGHRS, CDR2 YFSETQ. This CDR3 is 15 amino acids long. Trimming shortened V by 0 bases and J by 4 bases, and 11 bases separated the two germline ends. The DNA for the CDR3 is TGCGCCAGCAGCTTGGCTTCTAGCAGTTACAATGAGCAGTTCTTC. Amino acids: CASSLASSSYNEQFF.

This clone was counted a single time. The V call is TRBV6-5, the J call TRBJ1-2; 7 nucleotides line up with TRBD1. Germline values: CDR1 MNHEY, CDR2 SVGAGI. With 8 bases clipped from V and 2 bases from J, the junction kept 11 bases outside the gene matches. The CDR3 has 15 residues. Written as DNA, the CDR3 is TGTGCCAGCGAAACAGGGGCCATTTTAAACTATGGCTACACCTTC. Translating gives CASETGAILNYGYTF.